Below are 7 T cell receptor beta chains sequenced from a single sample in a study of blood T cell repertoires in COVID-19. Profiled with immunoSEQ multiplex PCR; TCRdb holds only in-frame clones, not every one. The repertoire holds 120,000 or so clones, with more than 65% as singletons. The sequenced sample consisted of peripheral blood. These receptors originate from a human donor in a cohort sampled during active COVID-19.

This chain uses TRBV28 with TRBJ2-1; TRBD1 aligns across 7 bases. Germline V gene sequence: CDR1 MDHEN, CDR2 SYDVKM. V lost 5 bases to trimming and J lost 1 base; unmatched junction nucleotides: 8. This CDR3 has 16 residues. Written as DNA, the CDR3 is TGTGCCAGCAGTAATACTGGGGGACAGTCCTACAATGAGCAGTTCTTC. Translation: CASSNTGGQSYNEQFF.

CDR3 sequence: CASSLVSGGAGWVQETQYF. CDR3 DNA: TGTGCCAGCAGCTTGGTCAGCGGGGGGGCCGGTTGGGTCCAAGAGACCCAGTACTTC. J is TRBJ2-5 and V is TRBV5-6, with 10 positions matching TRBD2. The ends lost 0 bases at V and 1 base at J; junction bases unmatched: 12. Germline assignment: CDR1 SGHDT and CDR2 YYEEEE. The CDR3 extends over 19 amino acids.

The chain's CDR3 is CASSLVPGIQETQYF. CDR3 nucleotide sequence: TGCGCCAGCAGCTTGGTCCCGGGAATTCAAGAGACCCAGTACTTC. J is TRBJ2-5 and V is TRBV5-1, with D maybe TRBD2 (5 bases). The V end was cut by 0 bases, the J end by 2 bases, with 11 bases between. This CDR3 contains 15 residues. CDR1 is SGHRS, CDR2 YFSETQ, per germline.

The chain recombines TRBV3-1 (or the pseudogene TRBV3-2) with TRBJ1-1, with D uncertain. Per germline, CDR1 LGHDT and CDR2 YNNKEL (reference sequence). CDR3 length: 14 residues. Trimming shortened V by 4 bases and J by 0 bases, and 9 bases separated the two germline ends. The CDR3 coding sequence is TGTGCCAGCAGCCCCCCTCGGGTGAACACTGAAGCTTTCTTT. Translated: CASSPPRVNTEAFF.

V is TRBV2 and J is TRBJ2-7; perhaps TRBD1 as D (6 bases). CDR1 and CDR2 from the germline V gene are SNHLY and FYNNEI. This CDR3 has 13 residues. V was shortened by 10 bases and J by 3 bases, with 16 bases between the two germline ends. CDR3 sequence (DNA): TGTGCCATACAACAGGGAAGAGACTACGAGCAGTACTTC. As protein: CAIQQGRDYEQYF.

The chain is built from TRBV5-1 and TRBJ2-5; possible D gene TRBD1, 6 bases. CDR3 length: 17 residues. Trimming cost V 2 bases and J 1 base, with 18 bases left between them. CDR1 SGHRS and CDR2 YFSETQ come from the germline V gene. The CDR3 DNA follows: TGCGCCAGCAGCTTTGGTTATGTCAGGGGCCCCCAAGAGACCCAGTACTTC. Its translation: CASSFGYVRGPQETQYF.

This chain joins TRBV6-6 and TRBJ2-4; D gene uncertain. The length of the CDR3 is 16 residues. Trimming took 8 bases from V and 0 from J, leaving 17 bases between them. Germline V gene sequence: CDR1 MNHNY, CDR2 SVGAGI (reference sequence). CDR3 region: CASALIGGLAKNIQYF. DNA of the CDR3: TGTGCCAGCGCGCTAATAGGCGGATTAGCCAAAAACATTCAGTACTTC.